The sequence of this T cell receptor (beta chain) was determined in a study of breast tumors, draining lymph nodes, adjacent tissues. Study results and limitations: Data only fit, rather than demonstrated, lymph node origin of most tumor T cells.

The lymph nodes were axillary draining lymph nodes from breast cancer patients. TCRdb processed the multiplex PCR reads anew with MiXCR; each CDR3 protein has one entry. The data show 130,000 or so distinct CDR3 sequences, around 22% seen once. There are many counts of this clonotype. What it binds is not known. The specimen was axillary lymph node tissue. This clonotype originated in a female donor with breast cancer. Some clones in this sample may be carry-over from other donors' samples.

CDR3 bases: TGTGCCAGCAGCCTTAGCGGGAGTAATGAGCAGTTCTTC. Its translation is CASSLSGSNEQFF. V usage is TRBV3-1 and J usage is TRBJ2-1; 9 bases match TRBD2. The CDR3 sequence is 13 residues long. Trimming removed 4 bases from V and 7 bases from J; junction bases left unmatched: 2. In germline, CDR1 is LGHDT, CDR2 YNNKEL (reference sequence).